This TCR beta chain appears in the sequencing data of a study of T cell responses to AZD1222 COVID-19 vaccine. The study's findings and limits: Donors were chiefly white British, with a greater number of females, and clonal diversity was perhaps underestimated. Mapped onto spike, vaccine-associated CD4 TCRs spanned it and were dominant at 160-218 and 743-854. Among AZD1222 vaccinees, only six or seven were seropositive at baseline.

Germline lookup yields CDR1 MNHEY and CDR2 SVGAGI. The CDR3 is 15 residues long. Trimming took off 6 bases at V and 0 bases at J, with 12 bases between the two ends. With respect to this clone: Its specificity is unknown.

Doses given second, at about 4 or about 12 weeks, were pooled. Assay: immunoSEQ multiplex PCR; the TCRdb copy retains only in-frame clones and omits some. The sample yields approximately 93,000 clones, around 89% seen once. This sequence originates from an adult who received the AZD1222 COVID-19 vaccine. Sequenced material: peripheral blood, taken 28 days after the second AZD1222 dose. The chain uses TRBV6-5 and TRBJ1-5; D is perhaps TRBD1 (6 bases). This chain's CDR3 is CASSRTEYSNQPQHF. CDR3 DNA: TGTGCCAGCAGCAGGACAGAGTATAGCAATCAGCCCCAGCATTTT.